This paragraph reports one TCR beta chain. This sample is drawn from a study of blood T cell repertoires in COVID-19. Looking at the study overall: COVID-19 samples, acute and convalescent, were from the United States, Italy and Spain. Sample material is recorded as cDNA or gDNA derived from T cells, B-cell-depleted T cells, or PBMCs.

The assay was immunoSEQ multiplex PCR, and TCRdb's table has in-frame clones only and misses some. The sample holds 200,000 to 250,000 clones, around 85% seen once. This TCR derives from a man aged 55 to 70 with acute or convalescent COVID-19. Sample: peripheral blood.

The chain's CDR3 is CASSLYIVDGGLPARGYEQYF. The CDR3 DNA sequence: TGTGCCAGCAGTTTATACATAGTGGACGGGGGGCTACCAGCAAGGGGCTACGAGCAGTACTTC. This rearrangement joins TRBV28 to TRBJ2-7; a weak D match, TRBD2 (7 bases). Germline V lookup: CDR1 MDHEN, CDR2 SYDVKM. This CDR3 is built from 21 residues. V was shortened by 1 base and J by 3 bases, with 31 bases between the two germline ends.